These 32 T cell receptor beta chains were all obtained from the same sample, sequenced in a study of cytomegalovirus exposure and HLA in healthy donors. Primers included in the PCR were 60 Vbeta and 13 Jbeta primers. The protocol was immunoSEQ multiplex PCR, while the TCRdb copy is restricted to in-frame clones and leaves out a portion. Of about 96,000 clones in the sample, 65% to 80% were seen once. The specimen was PBMCs. The receptors were sampled from a woman aged 70-85 years in good health and CMV-seropositive.

This clone has more than one count but fewer than ten. The chain combines TRBV28 with TRBJ2-3; D remains unclear. Trimming took off 6 bases at V and 6 bases at J, with 7 bases between the two ends. CDR1 is MDHEN and CDR2 is SYDVKM in the germline V gene. The CDR3 runs 11 residues. CDR3 protein: CASSPRDTQYF. The CDR3 DNA reads TGTGCCAGCAGCCCCAGGGATACGCAGTATTTT.

This sequence joins TRBV7-9 and TRBJ2-5, with TRBD2 matching 8 bases. This CDR3 region has 14 residues. CDR1 is SEHNR, CDR2 FQNEAQ, per germline (reference sequence). With V trimmed by 6 bases and J by 1 base, 4 bases remained unmatched. For the CDR3, the DNA is TGTGCCAGCAGTCGGGGGGGACTCCAAGAGACCCAGTACTTC. It yields the protein CASSRGGLQETQYF.

The chain carries TRBV10-3 and TRBJ2-1; 8 bases match TRBD1. Germline trimming cut 6 bases from V and 3 bases from J; bases unmatched to any gene: 10. This CDR3 comprises 16 residues. Germline V gene lookup returns CDR1 ENHRY and CDR2 SYGVKD. This CDR3 reads CAIRGGTGDNYNEQFF. The DNA for the CDR3 is TGTGCCATCAGAGGTGGGACAGGCGATAACTACAATGAGCAGTTCTTC.

The CDR3 region has the DNA TGCGCCAGCAGCTTGCAGACAGCTAACTATGGCTACACCTTC. This gives the protein CASSLQTANYGYTF. The V gene is TRBV5-1, the J gene TRBJ1-2, with D perhaps matching TRBD1 (5 bases). The V gene's germline CDR1 is SGHRS and CDR2 YFSETQ. Trimming removed 1 base from V and 0 bases from J, with 7 bases in between. This CDR3 comprises 14 residues. The variable domain in full, completed from reference TRBV5-1 and TRBJ1-2, reads KAGVTQTPRYLIKTRGQQVTLSCSPISGHRSVSWYQQTPGQGLQFLFEYFSETQRNKGNFPGRFSGRQFSNSRSEMNVSTLELGDSALYLCASSLQTANYGYTFGSGTRLTVV.

The chain couples TRBV29-1 to TRBJ2-7; TRBD2 might be the D (6 bases). The CDR3 has 14 residues. Trimming cost V 7 bases and J 5 bases, with 21 bases left between them. Germline V gives CDR1 SQVTM, CDR2 ANQGSEA. The CDR3 loop reads CSAGVGGSGNEQYF. The CDR3 nucleotides read TGCAGCGCTGGAGTGGGGGGATCGGGCAACGAGCAGTACTTC.

This clone came up once. J is TRBJ2-1 and V is TRBV7-9; 8 bases are a match to TRBD2. The CDR3 totals 14 residues. Trimming cost V 5 bases and J 3 bases; bases outside gene matches: 3. Germline CDR1 SEHNR, CDR2 FQNEAQ (reference sequence). The CDR3 DNA sequence: TGTGCCAGCAGCCGACTAGCGCTCTACAATGAGCAGTTCTTC. It is translated as CASSRLALYNEQFF.

The V call is TRBV9, the J call TRBJ1-2; no definite D call. The CDR3 totals 16 residues. Germline lookup yields CDR1 SGDLS and CDR2 YYNGEE. The V and J ends lost 3 bases and 5 bases respectively, with 20 bases between them. CDR3 residues: CASSAGGFQPTYGYTF. As DNA, the CDR3 is TGTGCCAGCAGCGCTGGAGGGTTTCAACCCACTTATGGCTACACCTTC. The full variable domain, completed using reference TRBV9 and TRBJ1-2, is DSGVTQTPKHLITATGQRVTLRCSPRSGDLSVYWYQQSLDQGLQFLIQYYNGEERAKGNILERFSAQQFPDLHSELNLSSLELGDSALYFCASSAGGFQPTYGYTFGSGTRLTVV.

This clone was seen only a few times. The chain is built from TRBV10-3 and TRBJ2-1; 7 bases line up with TRBD1. The CDR3 spans 15 residues. Per germline, CDR1 ENHRY and CDR2 SYGVKD. The trim removed 0 bases at V and 5 bases at J, leaving 4 bases unmatched. CDR3 nucleotides: TGTGCCATCAGTGAGTCTAAGGGGGCTAACAATGAGCAGTTCTTC. Encoded protein: CAISESKGANNEQFF.

The chain employs TRBV10-3 and TRBJ1-2; TRBD1 might be the D (6 bases). Trimming shortened V by 9 bases and J by 2 bases, and 13 bases separated the two germline ends. CDR3 length: 13 residues. The V gene's germline CDR1 is ENHRY and CDR2 SYGVKD. The CDR3 DNA reads as TGTGCCATTTCGGGGGGCGAGAACTATGGCTACACCTTC. Its translation is CAISGGENYGYTF.

The CDR3 sequence: CASSQEPATGGQPQHF. Here the CDR3 DNA reads TGCGCCAGCAGCCAAGAGCCGGCGACAGGGGGCCAGCCCCAGCATTTT. The rearrangement joins TRBV4-1 to TRBJ1-5, with 10 nucleotides matching TRBD1. CDR3 length equals 16 residues. The trim removed 0 bases at V and 7 bases at J, leaving 6 bases unmatched. Germline-derived CDR1 and CDR2 are MGHRA and YSYEKL.

The chain employs TRBV6-1 and TRBJ2-1, with 10 positions matching TRBD2. Germline V gene sequence: CDR1 MNHNS, CDR2 SASEGT. J was trimmed by 6 bases and V by 6 bases; bases with no gene match: 2. The CDR3 spans 13 residues. CDR3 amino acids: CASRTSGSNEQFF. The CDR3 DNA sequence: TGTGCCAGCAGGACTAGCGGGTCCAATGAGCAGTTCTTC.

This chain uses TRBV5-8 with TRBJ1-2, with a possible D match to TRBD1 (5 bases). Germline V gene lookup returns CDR1 SGHTS and CDR2 YDEGEE. The CDR3 consists of 18 residues. V lost 5 bases to trimming and J lost 2 bases, with 25 bases between them. CDR3 in DNA: TGTGCCAGCAGTTCTAAGGGGCCGGAGAGAAAAAAAAACTATGGCTACACCTTC. This gives the protein CASSSKGPERKKNYGYTF.

This sequence joins TRBV5-4 and TRBJ2-7, with a weak D call TRBD1 (6 bases). The length of the CDR3 is 15 residues. V dropped 4 bases and J dropped 2 bases, with 16 bases sitting between them. Germline V gives CDR1 SGHNT, CDR2 YYREEE (reference sequence). In DNA form, the CDR3 reads TGTGCCAGCAGCGATGGGGGACAAGGCCCCTACGAGCAGTACTTC. Its translation: CASSDGGQGPYEQYF.

V and J are TRBV10-3 and TRBJ2-3, with a tentative D call TRBD1 (5 bases). CDR1 ENHRY and CDR2 SYGVKD come from the germline V gene. The CDR3 covers 12 residues. Trimming stripped 4 bases from V and 3 bases from J, with 5 bases between. As DNA, the CDR3 is TGTGCCATCAGTGGACAGACAGATACGCAGTATTTT. Protein product: CAISGQTDTQYF.

This clone was seen a few times. V usage is TRBV27 and J usage is TRBJ2-3; 8 bases fit TRBD1. Looked up from germline, CDR1 is MNHEY and CDR2 is SMNVEV (reference sequence). Unmatched junction bases numbered 9, after V lost 6 bases and J lost 7 bases. The CDR3 sequence is 14 residues long. CDR3 sequence: CASRPGGVLNTQYF. DNA of the CDR3: TGTGCCAGCAGACCAGGGGGCGTTTTGAATACGCAGTATTTT.

The chain employs TRBV7-3 and TRBJ2-1, with a possible D match to TRBD1 (6 bases). Germline V gene sequence: CDR1 SGHTA, CDR2 FQGTGA. Trimming took 2 bases from V and 6 from J, leaving 8 bases between them. The CDR3 runs to 13 residues. The CDR3 is CASSLQGGNEQFF. As DNA, the CDR3 is TGTGCCAGCAGCTTACAAGGGGGCAATGAGCAGTTCTTC.

Only one count was recorded for this clone. V and J are TRBV6-5 and TRBJ2-7, with D tentatively TRBD2 (5 bases). Per the germline V gene, CDR1 is MNHEY and CDR2 is SVGAGI. V was clipped by 7 bases and J by 0 bases, with 10 bases between them. The CDR3 is 13 residues long. For the CDR3, the DNA is TGTGCCAGCAACGTGAGGGACTCCTACGAGCAGTACTTC. Residues: CASNVRDSYEQYF.

There are a few counts of this clone. CDR3 nucleotides: TGTGCCAGCAGCCTTAACCAGGGTTTTGATGGCTACACCTTC. Amino acids: CASSLNQGFDGYTF. The chain joins TRBV7-9 to TRBJ1-2, with D perhaps matching TRBD1 (5 bases). The CDR3 has 14 residues. Deletions cut 5 bases from V and 6 bases from J, with 16 bases between. In germline, CDR1 is SEHNR, CDR2 FQNEAQ (reference sequence).

This chain links TRBV6-5 with TRBJ1-1; 7 bases line up with TRBD1. CDR1 and CDR2 from the germline V gene are MNHEY and SVGAGI. This CDR3 region has 14 residues. Unmatched junction bases numbered 5, after V lost 4 bases and J lost 3 bases. The CDR3 region is CASSSQGGYTEAFF. DNA of the CDR3: TGTGCCAGCAGTTCCCAGGGGGGTTACACTGAAGCTTTCTTT.

V usage is TRBV6-4 and J usage is TRBJ1-1, with D uncertain. This CDR3 contains 13 residues. The V end lost 3 bases, the J end lost 6 bases, and 11 bases lay between the germline ends. CDR1 and CDR2 from the germline V gene are MRHNA and SNTAGT. The CDR3 sequence: CASSENEEAEAFF. CDR3 in DNA: TGTGCCAGCAGTGAAAATGAAGAGGCTGAAGCTTTCTTT.

The V call is TRBV6-6, the J call TRBJ2-3; 8 nucleotides align to TRBD2. Losses at the gene ends were 5 bases for V and 4 bases for J; bases not matched to a gene: 8. Germline CDR1 reads MNHNY; CDR2 reads SVGAGI (reference sequence). The CDR3 has 15 residues. The CDR3 DNA sequence: TGTGCCAGCAGTAGCACGGGGGGGAGGGCAGATACGCAGTATTTT. The encoded protein is CASSSTGGRADTQYF.

The V call is TRBV28, the J call TRBJ2-4; possible D gene TRBD1, 5 bases. Trimming pared 6 bases from V and 3 bases from J, leaving 12 bases between. The CDR3 consists of 14 residues. Germline V gene lookup returns CDR1 MDHEN and CDR2 SYDVKM. CDR3 sequence reads: CASSDSPSKNIQYF. CDR3 DNA: TGTGCCAGCAGCGACAGTCCAAGCAAAAACATTCAGTACTTC.

The chain joins TRBV4-1 to TRBJ2-3, with 8 bases lining up with TRBD1. Germline values: CDR1 MGHRA, CDR2 YSYEKL. CDR3 size: 14 residues. V was clipped by 1 base and J by 6 bases; unmatched bases: 3. The CDR3 is CASSQVGQGDTQYF. The CDR3 DNA reads as TGCGCCAGCAGCCAAGTCGGACAGGGTGATACGCAGTATTTT.

This clone has only a few counts. The CDR3 nucleotides are TGTGCCAGCAGCACTGGCGGGTACGGGGGAGGCCCCTACAATGAGCAGTTCTTC. Its protein product is CASSTGGYGGGPYNEQFF. The J gene is TRBJ2-1, the V gene TRBV9; the D gene is possibly TRBD2 (6 bases). The V and J ends lost 4 bases and 2 bases respectively, with 22 bases between them. CDR3 length equals 18 residues. CDR1 is SGDLS, CDR2 YYNGEE, per germline.

The genes are TRBV25-1 and TRBJ2-7; TRBD1 might be the D (7 bases). The length of the CDR3 is 15 residues. The ends were cut back, 1 base at V and 4 bases at J, with 14 bases in the middle. Germline V gene lookup returns CDR1 MGHDK and CDR2 SYGVNS. In nucleotides, the CDR3 is TGTGCCAGCAGTGAATCCCAACAGGGGAGGTACGAGCAGTACTTC. The encoded protein is CASSESQQGRYEQYF.

This chain links TRBV6-1 with TRBJ2-3; no clear D gene. Germline-derived CDR1 and CDR2 are MNHNS and SASEGT. Trimming shortened V by 6 bases and J by 1 base, and 11 bases separated the two germline ends. The CDR3 is 14 residues long. The CDR3 loop reads CASRPSMGTDTQYF. In DNA form, the CDR3 reads TGTGCCAGCAGGCCCTCTATGGGCACAGATACGCAGTATTTT.

This clone has a handful of counts. The J gene is TRBJ2-6, the V gene TRBV18; D gene unclear. CDR3 size: 16 residues. CDR1 KGHSH and CDR2 LQKENI come from the germline V gene. V was trimmed by 2 bases and J by 2 bases, leaving 10 bases between them. Here the CDR3 reads CASSPLAGTGANVLTF. Written as DNA, the CDR3 is TGTGCCAGCTCACCATTAGCTGGTACTGGGGCCAACGTCCTGACTTTC. Full variable domain (outside the CDR3, taken from reference TRBV18 and TRBJ2-6): NAGVMQNPRHLVRRRGQEARLRCSPMKGHSHVYWYRQLPEEGLKFMVYLQKENIIDESGMPKERFSAEFPKEGPSILRIQQVVRGDSAAYFCASSPLAGTGANVLTFGAGSRLTVL.

This clone was counted a single time. The chain joins TRBV7-3 to TRBJ2-1; D is unresolved. V shed 1 base and J shed 5 bases, with 12 bases lying between them. CDR1 SGHTA and CDR2 FQGTGA come from the germline V gene. CDR3 size: 15 residues. The CDR3 DNA sequence: TGTGCCAGCAGCTTAATGCTTAGTACTAACAATGAGCAGTTCTTC. Translation: CASSLMLSTNNEQFF.

J is TRBJ2-3 and V is TRBV19; D ambiguous. Trimming removed 3 bases from V and 0 bases from J, with 7 bases in between. CDR1 is LNHDA, CDR2 SQIVND, per germline (reference sequence). The CDR3 extends over 14 amino acids. CDR3 sequence reads: CASSMRMSTDTQYF. DNA for the CDR3: TGTGCCAGTAGTATGAGGATGAGCACAGATACGCAGTATTTT.

The chain links TRBV28 to TRBJ1-5, with 9 bases aligning to TRBD1. The CDR3 extends over 16 amino acids. Germline CDR1 and CDR2: MDHEN and SYDVKM. Trimming at V came to 3 bases and at J to 9 bases, leaving 12 bases not matched to a gene. CDR3 nucleotides: TGTGCCAGCAGTTTGGTTCTTGGGACAGGGCTTGGGCCCCAGCATTTT. It codes for CASSLVLGTGLGPQHF.

This clone was seen a single time. This chain joins TRBV19 and TRBJ1-6; 7 positions match TRBD1. Trimming removed 8 bases from V and 9 bases from J; junction bases left unmatched: 10. The V gene's germline CDR1 is LNHDA and CDR2 SQIVND (reference sequence). CDR3 length: 14 residues. The CDR3 spells CASHWDSKTSPLHF. The CDR3 DNA follows: TGTGCCAGTCATTGGGACAGCAAAACTTCACCCCTCCACTTT.

The table lists this clone with a count of one. V and J are TRBV7-2 and TRBJ2-5; TRBD2 is a possible D gene (5 bases). Germline loops: CDR1 SGHTA, CDR2 FQGNSA. Trimming left V 2 bases short and J 4 bases short, with 11 bases between. This CDR3 comprises 14 residues. This CDR3 is CASSLPGMRETQYF. The DNA of the CDR3 is TGTGCCAGCAGCTTACCGGGAATGCGAGAGACCCAGTACTTC.